The rows below give T cell receptor beta chains drawn from one sample of a study of blood T cell repertoires in COVID-19. TCRdb keeps only in-frame clones here, not all; method: immunoSEQ multiplex PCR. The data show around 260,000 clones, 75% to 95% seen once. The specimen was peripheral blood. Receptors were obtained from a person between 18 and 35 years old with COVID-19, enrolled during active disease. The CDR3 runs from the conserved cysteine through the conserved F or W. Fields, in order: V gene, D gene, J gene, clone size, CDR3 DNA, CDR3 protein. D genes are given only for firm matches. For some rows the clone size is stated as once, few or many, or as a class when expanded; others skip it.

V: TRBV6-5
D: -
J: TRBJ2-2
size: -
DNA: TGTGCCAGCAGTTACGGGACACTTAAGGCCGGGGAGCTGTTTTTT
CDR3: CASSYGTLKAGELFF

V: TRBV5-1
D: TRBD1
J: TRBJ2-7
size: -
DNA: TGCGCCAGCAGCCCCCCGACAGGGGTATCGGACGAGCAGTACTTC
CDR3: CASSPPTGVSDEQYF

V: TRBV3-1/TRBV3-2
D: -
J: TRBJ2-3
size: -
DNA: TGTGCCAGCAGCCCGCCCGCGAGTGTCGCGCAGTATTTT
CDR3: CASSPPASVAQYF

V: TRBV9
D: TRBD2
J: TRBJ2-3
size: once
DNA: TGTGCCAGCAGCGGATCCGGGACTAGCGGGATCACAGATACGCAGTATTTT
CDR3: CASSGSGTSGITDTQYF

V: TRBV7-9
D: -
J: TRBJ1-6
size: -
DNA: TGTGCCAGCTGTCCAGGGGTAAATTCACCCCTCCACTTT
CDR3: CASCPGVNSPLHF

V: TRBV20-1
D: -
J: TRBJ1-4
size: -
DNA: TGCAGTGCTAGAGTCGTTGAAAAACTGTTTTTT
CDR3: CSARVVEKLFF

V: TRBV6-6
D: -
J: TRBJ1-4
size: -
DNA: TGTGCCAGCAGTTTCCGGCGAGGAGGGGAAAAACTGTTTTTT
CDR3: CASSFRRGGEKLFF

V: TRBV5-1
D: TRBD2
J: TRBJ2-1
size: many
DNA: TGCGCCAGCAGCTCAACACTAGCGGGAGGCAATGAGCAGTTCTTC
CDR3: CASSSTLAGGNEQFF

V: TRBV4-1
D: -
J: TRBJ2-7
size: -
DNA: TGCGCCAGCAGCCGGGCGGGTGGGTCCTACGAGCAGTACTTC
CDR3: CASSRAGGSYEQYF

V: TRBV2
D: -
J: TRBJ2-5
size: -
DNA: TGTGCCAGCAGTGAAGGGAGGGGAGTCGAGACCCAGTACTTC
CDR3: CASSEGRGVETQYF

V: TRBV3-1/TRBV3-2
D: TRBD2
J: TRBJ2-2
size: -
DNA: TGTGCCAGCAGCCAAGGTGTCGTGCTCGCGGGAGGTAGCACCGGGGAGCTGTTTTTT
CDR3: CASSQGVVLAGGSTGELFF

V: TRBV28
D: TRBD1
J: TRBJ1-5
size: -
DNA: TGTGCCAGCAGTTGGACAGGGGTCAATCAGCCCCAGCATTTT
CDR3: CASSWTGVNQPQHF

V: TRBV19
D: -
J: TRBJ2-1
size: -
DNA: TGTGCCAGTAGTGATCGGTCTTACAATGAGCAGTTCTTC
CDR3: CASSDRSYNEQFF

V: TRBV4-3
D: TRBD2
J: TRBJ2-5
size: -
DNA: TGCGCCAGCAGCCAAGATGTGACTAGCGGGAGTACCGGTCTGTCGACCCAGTACTTC
CDR3: CASSQDVTSGSTGLSTQYF

V: TRBV6-6
D: -
J: TRBJ1-4
size: -
DNA: TGTGCCAGCAACGGACAGACGTTAGCGAAACTGTTTTTT
CDR3: CASNGQTLAKLFF

V: TRBV4-1
D: TRBD1
J: TRBJ1-5
size: -
DNA: TGCGCCAGCAGCCAAGGAGGAGGGGGCGCCGATAATCAGCCCCAGCATTTT
CDR3: CASSQGGGGADNQPQHF

V: TRBV20-1
D: -
J: TRBJ1-1
size: -
DNA: TGCAGTGCTAGAGGTCCCCGAGGGGCTTTCTTT
CDR3: CSARGPRGAFF

V: TRBV29-1
D: TRBD1
J: TRBJ2-5
size: -
DNA: TGCAGCGTGGAGGACAGGGATCGCCAAGAGACCCAGTACTTC
CDR3: CSVEDRDRQETQYF

V: TRBV5-1
D: -
J: TRBJ2-1
size: -
DNA: TGCGCCAGCAGCCAGGTCAGCATCAATGAGCAGTTCTTC
CDR3: CASSQVSINEQFF

V: TRBV10-3
D: -
J: TRBJ1-3
size: few
DNA: TGTGCCATCAGTGGAGAGGGCTCTGGAAACACCATATATTTT
CDR3: CAISGEGSGNTIYF

V: TRBV3-1/TRBV3-2
D: TRBD1
J: TRBJ2-1
size: -
DNA: TGTGCCAGCAGCCTCGGACAGGTGAATGAGCAGTTCTTC
CDR3: CASSLGQVNEQFF

V: TRBV4-1
D: -
J: TRBJ2-3
size: -
DNA: TGCGCCAGCAGCCAAGGGCGAGGGAACGCAGATACGCAGTATTTT
CDR3: CASSQGRGNADTQYF

V: TRBV28
D: -
J: TRBJ2-2
size: -
DNA: TGTGCCAGCAGATCGGGGATCAGGGGGGACACCGGGGAGCTGTTTTTT
CDR3: CASRSGIRGDTGELFF

V: TRBV24-1
D: TRBD1
J: TRBJ2-1
size: -
DNA: TGTGCCACCAGTGACCATAGACAGGGAGCTAACAATGAGCAGTTCTTC
CDR3: CATSDHRQGANNEQFF

V: TRBV27
D: -
J: TRBJ1-5
size: -
DNA: TGTGCCAGCAGTTTCCAGGGAGGTACGGGCAATCAGCCCCAGCATTTT
CDR3: CASSFQGGTGNQPQHF

V: TRBV7-3
D: -
J: TRBJ2-1
size: -
DNA: TGTGCCAGCAGCTCACAAGAAGGGGGCAATGAGCAGTTCTTC
CDR3: CASSSQEGGNEQFF

V: TRBV5-6
D: TRBD1
J: TRBJ1-4
size: -
DNA: TGTGCCAGCAGCCGGACAGGCGGAGGGGAAAAACTGTTTTTT
CDR3: CASSRTGGGEKLFF

V: TRBV28
D: -
J: TRBJ2-7
size: once
DNA: TGTGCCAGCAGCACCTTTGGGGGAGGAACCTACGAGCAGTACTTC
CDR3: CASSTFGGGTYEQYF

V: TRBV28
D: -
J: TRBJ1-1
size: -
DNA: TGTGCCAGCAGTTTTTGGGGCCCGAGTGATGAAGCTTTCTTT
CDR3: CASSFWGPSDEAFF

V: TRBV3-1/TRBV3-2
D: -
J: TRBJ2-2
size: -
DNA: TGTGCCAGCAGCCAAGACTCGGGGAATACCGGGGAGCTGTTTTTT
CDR3: CASSQDSGNTGELFF

V: TRBV27
D: TRBD1
J: TRBJ1-5
size: -
DNA: TGTGCCACCACCCCTGGACAGGTAAGCAATCAGCCCCAGCATTTT
CDR3: CATTPGQVSNQPQHF

V: TRBV5-6
D: TRBD2
J: TRBJ2-2
size: -
DNA: TGTGCCAGCAGCCTCCGCGGACTAGTCGTCTACACCGGGGAGCTGTTTTTT
CDR3: CASSLRGLVVYTGELFF

V: TRBV7-9
D: -
J: TRBJ2-6
size: -
DNA: TGTGCCAGCAGCCCCGTTGAGCGAATCTCTGGGGCCAACGTCCTGACTTTC
CDR3: CASSPVERISGANVLTF

V: TRBV12-3/TRBV12-4
D: -
J: TRBJ2-7
size: once
DNA: TGTGCCAGCAGCCCGGGTACCTACGAGCAGTACTTC
CDR3: CASSPGTYEQYF

V: TRBV5-1
D: TRBD2
J: TRBJ2-3
size: once
DNA: TGCGCCAGCAGCTTGGCGGGACTAGCGGGCACAGATACGCAGTATTTT
CDR3: CASSLAGLAGTDTQYF

V: TRBV20-1
D: -
J: TRBJ1-3
size: -
DNA: TGCAGTGCTAGTGAGGGGGGGTCTGGAAACACCATATATTTT
CDR3: CSASEGGSGNTIYF

V: TRBV2
D: -
J: TRBJ1-1
size: -
DNA: TGTGCCAGCAGGGCGGTTGAGGTCCGCACTGAAGCTTTCTTT
CDR3: CASRAVEVRTEAFF

V: TRBV27
D: TRBD1
J: TRBJ1-1
size: -
DNA: TGTGCCAGCAGTCGCAGGGGGCTGGACACTGAAGCTTTCTTT
CDR3: CASSRRGLDTEAFF

V: TRBV19
D: -
J: TRBJ2-7
size: -
DNA: TGTGCCAGTAGTTCCGGACATGGAATAGCGGAGTATTTCTACGAGCAGTACTTC
CDR3: CASSSGHGIAEYFYEQYF

V: TRBV5-1
D: -
J: TRBJ2-1
size: -
DNA: TGCGCCAGCAGCTTGGGGCCATCCAATGAGCAGTTCTTC
CDR3: CASSLGPSNEQFF

V: TRBV28
D: TRBD2
J: TRBJ2-3
size: -
DNA: TGTGCCAGCAGCCGAGACCGGACTAGCGGGAGCTCAGATACGCAGTATTTT
CDR3: CASSRDRTSGSSDTQYF

V: TRBV15
D: TRBD2
J: TRBJ2-1
size: -
DNA: TGTGCCACCAGAGGACTAGCCCTCCCTTACAATGAGCAGTTCTTC
CDR3: CATRGLALPYNEQFF

V: TRBV6-5
D: TRBD1
J: TRBJ1-1
size: -
DNA: TGTGCCAGCAGTCGACCGGGACAGGGGAACACTGAAGCTTTCTTT
CDR3: CASSRPGQGNTEAFF

V: TRBV7-3
D: -
J: TRBJ2-4
size: -
DNA: TGTGCCAGCAGCGCTACAGGGCTAGCCAAAAACATTCAGTACTTC
CDR3: CASSATGLAKNIQYF

V: TRBV4-1
D: -
J: TRBJ1-2
size: -
DNA: TGCGCCAGCAGCCAAGATGCAGGGGTTTCCTATGGCTACACCTTC
CDR3: CASSQDAGVSYGYTF

V: TRBV6-5
D: -
J: TRBJ2-7
size: few
DNA: TGTGCCAGCAGGCCCCGCGGATTAGGGCAGTACTTC
CDR3: CASRPRGLGQYF

V: TRBV9
D: TRBD2
J: TRBJ2-1
size: -
DNA: TGTGCCAGCAGCGACAATAGCGGGAGGGCCAAAAATGAGCAGTTCTTC
CDR3: CASSDNSGRAKNEQFF

V: TRBV11-3
D: TRBD1
J: TRBJ2-3
size: -
DNA: TGTGCCAGCAGCTTGGGGATAGGACAGGGATACACAGATACGCAGTATTTT
CDR3: CASSLGIGQGYTDTQYF

V: TRBV7-9
D: -
J: TRBJ1-1
size: -
DNA: TGTGCCAGCAGCTTCGAAGAGCAAAAAGCTTTCTTT
CDR3: CASSFEEQKAFF

V: TRBV6-2/TRBV6-3
D: -
J: TRBJ2-3
size: -
DNA: TGTGCCAGCAGTTCCGGGACATCTACAGATACGCAGTATTTT
CDR3: CASSSGTSTDTQYF

V: TRBV21-1
D: -
J: TRBJ1-5
size: -
DNA: TGTGCCAGCAGCAAGACATATAGACGGTACAGTAATCAGCCCCAGCATTTT
CDR3: CASSKTYRRYSNQPQHF

V: TRBV5-1
D: TRBD1
J: TRBJ1-3
size: -
DNA: TGCGCCAGCAGCTTGGACGGACAGGGGGTGGCCCGCTCTGGAAACACCATATATTTT
CDR3: CASSLDGQGVARSGNTIYF

V: TRBV13
D: TRBD1
J: TRBJ2-7
size: -
DNA: TGTGCCAGCAGCACCCTCGACAGGGGACTTTACGAGCAGTACTTC
CDR3: CASSTLDRGLYEQYF

V: TRBV24-1
D: -
J: TRBJ2-2
size: -
DNA: TGTGCCACCAGTGTTCTAACTACCGGGGAGCTGTTTTTT
CDR3: CATSVLTTGELFF